The clone carrying this T cell receptor beta chain was counted many times. This entry belongs to a study of low-dose radiotherapy and immunotherapy resistance in tumors. Study information: Cohort 1 was given 0.5 Gy per fraction every 2 weeks, for 6.5 Gy total.

Germline V gives CDR1 MGHRA, CDR2 YSYEKL. J was trimmed by 2 bases and V by 3 bases; bases with no gene match: 17. The CDR3 sequence is 20 residues long. Covering alpha and beta chains, TRAV- and TRBV-specific primers were used for the first-strand cDNA. For amplifying TCRs, the PCR ran for roughly 20 cycles with Phusion, which was used together with a constant-region primer and the adapter on the V primers. Using its own MiXCR run on the reads, TCRdb lists one record per CDR3 protein. The table shows tens of thousands of distinct CDR3 sequences, with 20% to 25% occurring only once. Time point indicated: after trial treatment. Treatment: LDRT plus nivolumab, ipilimumab, low-dose cyclophosphamide and aspirin (RACIN trial). Every donor's regimen consisted of nivolumab, ipilimumab, aspirin, low-dose cyclophosphamide and low-dose radiotherapy. Patients eligible had advanced solid tumors without tumor-infiltrating lymphocytes.

This rearrangement joins TRBV4-1 to TRBJ2-5; 11 nucleotides align to TRBD2. This receptor was identified in a female donor with ovarian cancer. Sample: PBMCs, taken after low-dose radiotherapy plus immunotherapy. The CDR3 nucleotides read TGCGCCAGCAGCCACCTCGCTAGCGGGGGGTTTAGGAGAAAACAAGAGACCCAGTACTTC. Its protein is CASSHLASGGFRRKQETQYF.